This T cell receptor (beta chain) comes out of a study of shared clonotypes between healthy human individuals. Germline trimming cut 1 base from V and 0 bases from J; bases unmatched to any gene: 8. Germline V gene lookup returns CDR1 SGHAT and CDR2 FQNNGV. CDR3 length equals 17 residues. A word on this clone: Its matching antigen is unknown.

Profiling relied on immunoSEQ multiplex PCR, and the TCRdb table lists in-frame clones only, not all of them. Here the sample spans about 680,000 clones, 90% to 95% being singletons. Naive CD8 cells comprised CD45RO-negative, CCR7-positively selected cells, excluding terminally differentiated effector memory CD45RA+ cells. Study-level points and caveats: Estimated clonotype richness was generally higher in naive than memory subsets.

The V and J genes are TRBV11-2 and TRBJ2-7; 8 positions match TRBD2. This clonotype was obtained from a man aged 25 to 45 in good health. Sequenced material: naive CD8+ T cells sorted from blood. This chain's CDR3 is CASSLGIAGLGSYEQYF. The CDR3 DNA reads TGTGCCAGCAGCTTAGGCATAGCGGGATTAGGCTCCTACGAGCAGTACTTC. Using reference TRBV11-2 and TRBJ2-7 for the parts outside the CDR3, the full variable domain is EAGVAQSPRYKIIEKRQSVAFWCNPISGHATLYWYQQILGQGPKLLIQFQNNGVVDDSQLPKDRFSAERLKGVDSTLKIQPAKLEDSAVYLCASSLGIAGLGSYEQYFGPGTRLTVT.